What follows is one TCR beta chain and its context. Its antigen is unidentified. The germline gives CDR1 SGHTA, CDR2 FQGTGA. This CDR3 is built from 15 residues. V lost 6 bases to trimming and J lost 7 bases; unmatched junction nucleotides: 10. This sample stems from a study of memory CD4+ T cells and cytomegalovirus serostatus. Study-level background: Donors were healthy Belgian adults, fewer than ten CMV seropositive and about two dozen seronegative.

Study results and limitations: Suggested: most of the CMV-linked TCR signature lies in CD4+ memory cells. Repertoires predicted CMV serostatus with median bootstrapped AUC of around 0.96.

Repertoires were generated with immunoSEQ multiplex PCR, while TCRdb's copy carries only in-frame clones and drops some. The table has 55,000 to 65,000 clones, 82% seen once. Single viable CD3+CD4+CD8-CD45RO+ cells were sorted as the memory CD4+ T cells. Serum IgG to CMV pp150, pp28, p38 and p52 defined serostatus. This TCR was recovered from an adult in good health and CMV-seronegative. The gene calls are TRBV7-3 and TRBJ1-5; 9 bases line up with TRBD1. Source material: memory CD4+ T cells from blood. The CDR3 region has the DNA TGTGCCAGCAGTTCCTCCGGGACAGGGTTACAGCCCCAGCATTTT. It encodes CASSSSGTGLQPQHF. Combining the CDR3 with reference TRBV7-3 and TRBJ1-5 gives the whole variable domain GAGVSQTPSNKVTEKGKYVELRCDPISGHTALYWYRQSLGQGPEFLIYFQGTGAADDSGLPNDRFFAVRPEGSVSTLKIQRTERGDSAVYLCASSSSGTGLQPQHFGDGTRLSIL.